Listed below are T cell receptor beta chains from one sample, sequenced in a study of T cell repertoires in cytomegalovirus infection. Each CDR3 protein gets one entry after TCRdb re-called the reads with MiXCR. The sample lists roughly 730,000 distinct CDR3 sequences; around 30% were seen once. Their antigens remain unidentified. Sequencing was performed on cultured PBMCs, taken from culture after CMV antigen stimulation. The source is a human donor in good health (CMV status not recorded). Some clones in this sample may be carry-over from other donors' samples. CDR3s include the opening cysteine and the closing phenylalanine or tryptophan. The order of the fields is J gene, D gene, clone size, V gene, CDR3 protein, CDR3 DNA. The D gene is left open where the match is weak. Not every row has a clone size; where given, it reads once, few, many or a size class.

TRBJ1-1	-	-	TRBV12-5	CASGLEGWGDTEAFF	TGTGCTAGTGGTTTGGAAGGGTGGGGGGACACTGAAGCTTTCTTT
TRBJ1-2	-	-	TRBV29-1	CSVRLSAGSLYGYTF	TGCAGCGTTCGACTATCGGCAGGGAGCCTCTATGGCTACACCTTC
TRBJ1-5	-	few	TRBV6-5	CASSQIQGSYQPQHF	TGTGCCAGCAGTCAGATACAGGGCTCTTATCAGCCCCAGCATTTT
TRBJ2-2	TRBD2	few	TRBV2	CASNGGRVSTGELFF	TGTGCCAGCAACGGCGGGAGGGTTAGCACCGGGGAGCTGTTTTTT
TRBJ2-1	-	few	TRBV28	CASSTPPQGTGDNEQFF	TGTGCCAGCAGTACCCCTCCCCAGGGGACGGGGGACAATGAGCAGTTCTTC
TRBJ2-1	-	few	TRBV7-2	CASSLMAPFEQFF	TGTGCCAGCAGCTTAATGGCACCCTTTGAGCAGTTCTTC
TRBJ1-3	-	-	TRBV7-6	CASSPLPGDSGNTIYF	TGTGCCAGCAGCCCGCTTCCGGGAGACTCTGGAAACACCATATATTTT
TRBJ2-5	TRBD1	-	TRBV5-1	CASSLERDRGETQYF	TGCGCCAGCAGCTTGGAGCGGGACAGGGGAGAGACCCAGTACTTC
TRBJ2-1	-	-	TRBV11-1	CASSPAASYNEQFF	TGTGCCAGCAGTCCGGCCGCCTCCTACAATGAGCAGTTCTTC
TRBJ1-4	-	-	TRBV5-4	CASSSSGEPNEKLFF	TGTGCCAGCAGCTCCTCCGGCGAGCCGAATGAAAAACTGTTTTTT
TRBJ2-7	-	-	TRBV11-2	CASSLSPLVVEQYF	TGTGCCAGCAGCTTATCTCCCCTTGTGGTTGAGCAGTACTTC
TRBJ1-5	-	-	TRBV10-2	CASAYGVGQPQHF	TGCGCCAGCGCCTATGGGGTCGGTCAGCCCCAGCATTTT
TRBJ2-1	-	few	TRBV6-1	CASSEAPRGSYNEQFF	TGTGCCAGCAGTGAAGCGCCTCGCGGCTCCTACAATGAGCAGTTCTTC
TRBJ1-2	-	-	TRBV28	CASRGVGLNYGYTF	TGTGCCAGCAGAGGGGTGGGCCTTAACTATGGCTACACCTTC
TRBJ1-2	-	few	TRBV4-1	CASSQDLSPGANYGYTF	TGTGCCAGCAGCCAAGATCTGTCGCCTGGCGCTAACTATGGCTACACCTTC
TRBJ2-1	-	-	TRBV12-3/TRBV12-4	CASSPTDSRHVAAEQFF	TGTGCCAGCAGTCCCACGGACAGTAGACATGTCGCGGCTGAGCAGTTCTTC
TRBJ1-5	-	few	TRBV4-1	CASSPQGKLRGQPQHF	TGCGCCAGCAGCCCTCAGGGGAAACTAAGGGGTCAGCCCCAGCATTTT
TRBJ1-5	-	-	TRBV7-4	CASSFPDSNQPQHF	TGTGCCAGCAGCTTCCCTGACAGCAATCAGCCCCAGCATTTT
TRBJ2-5	TRBD1	few	TRBV7-2	CASSLGGTGEETQYF	TGTGCCAGCAGCTTAGGGGGGACAGGGGAGGAGACCCAGTACTTC
TRBJ2-4	TRBD1	few	TRBV5-4	CASSGFGTDKNIQYF	TGTGCCAGCAGCGGCTTTGGGACAGACAAAAACATTCAGTACTTC
TRBJ2-3	TRBD2	-	TRBV4-1	CASSHRLAGTQYF	TGTGCCAGCAGCCACCGACTAGCTGGTACGCAGTATTTT
TRBJ1-6	-	few	TRBV27	CASRPGGFGGSPLHF	TGTGCCAGCCGCCCGGGGGGGTTCGGGGGGTCACCCCTCCACTTT
TRBJ1-4	TRBD1	few	TRBV2	CASSVVRTGATNEKLFF	TGTGCCAGCAGTGTAGTACGCACAGGGGCCACTAATGAAAAACTGTTTTTT
TRBJ2-3	TRBD1	-	TRBV29-1	CSVEDWPGGTDTQYF	TGCAGCGTTGAAGATTGGCCAGGGGGAACAGATACGCAGTATTTT
TRBJ2-7	TRBD1	-	TRBV10-3	CAISRTGEDYEQYF	TGTGCCATCAGCCGGACAGGAGAGGACTACGAGCAGTACTTC
TRBJ1-1	-	-	TRBV5-1	CASSLASLNTEAFF	TGCGCCAGCAGCTTGGCCAGTTTGAACACTGAAGCTTTCTTT
TRBJ1-6	TRBD1	-	TRBV6-2/TRBV6-3	CASRDSNSPLHF	TGTGCCAGCCGGGACAGTAATTCACCCCTCCACTTT
TRBJ2-3	-	few	TRBV27	CASRQQNTDTQYF	TGTGCCAGCAGGCAACAGAACACAGATACGCAGTATTTT
TRBJ2-1	TRBD2	-	TRBV10-3	CAISDGRENDEQFF	TGTGCCATCAGTGACGGGCGGGAGAACGATGAGCAGTTCTTC
TRBJ2-3	TRBD1	-	TRBV6-1	CASSASSPGQTYYRTDTQYF	TGTGCCAGCAGCGCGTCTTCCCCGGGACAGACTTATTATCGCACAGATACGCAGTATTTT
TRBJ2-7	TRBD1	many	TRBV6-1	CASSRTGDFYEQYF	TGTGCCAGCAGCAGGACAGGGGATTTCTACGAGCAGTACTTC
TRBJ2-3	-	-	TRBV2	CASNLFRDNGDNTQYF	TGTGCCAGCAACCTATTCCGGGACAACGGGGACAATACGCAGTATTTT
TRBJ2-1	-	-	TRBV7-9	CASSPETGEQFF	TGTGCCAGCAGCCCTGAGACGGGTGAGCAGTTCTTC
TRBJ1-2	TRBD1	-	TRBV28	CASSLPGTGRDGYTF	TGTGCCAGCAGTTTACCGGGGACAGGGAGGGATGGCTACACCTTC
TRBJ2-3	TRBD1	-	TRBV4-1	CASSRILAPGGDTQYF	TGCGCCAGCAGCCGCATACTAGCCCCAGGGGGCGATACGCAGTATTTT
TRBJ2-4	TRBD2	-	TRBV7-8	CASSLVRGGVGNIQYF	TGTGCCAGCAGCTTAGTCCGTGGGGGGGTTGGCAACATTCAGTACTTC
TRBJ2-1	TRBD2	-	TRBV6-2/TRBV6-3	CASSYHEGLAGVNEQFF	TGTGCCAGCAGTTACCACGAAGGACTAGCGGGAGTTAATGAGCAGTTCTTC
TRBJ2-1	TRBD2	-	TRBV7-8	CASSFAPSSGGDNEQFF	TGTGCCAGCAGCTTCGCCCCTTCTAGCGGGGGGGACAATGAGCAGTTCTTC
TRBJ2-3	TRBD2	-	TRBV5-1	CASSPGTSVTDTQYF	TGCGCCAGCAGCCCCGGGACTAGCGTCACAGATACGCAGTATTTT
TRBJ2-7	TRBD1	few	TRBV6-1	CASAPETGAYEQYF	TGTGCCAGCGCTCCCGAGACAGGGGCCTACGAGCAGTACTTC
TRBJ1-3	-	few	TRBV7-2	CASSPQVRGNTIYF	TGTGCCAGCAGCCCCCAAGTCCGAGGAAACACCATATATTTT
TRBJ2-4	TRBD1	few	TRBV28	CASSPTGLAKNIQYF	TGTGCCAGCAGCCCGACAGGGTTAGCCAAAAACATTCAGTACTTC
TRBJ1-1	-	once	TRBV12-3/TRBV12-4	CASSQGRSFMNTEAFF	TGTGCCAGTTCACAGGGACGGTCTTTTATGAACACTGAAGCTTTCTTT
TRBJ2-1	-	few	TRBV6-2/TRBV6-3	CASAPGQGKGGYNEQFF	TGTGCCAGCGCCCCCGGGCAGGGGAAGGGGGGGTACAATGAGCAGTTCTTC
TRBJ2-5	-	-	TRBV7-2	CAIPGEYQETQYF	TGTGCCATCCCAGGCGAGTACCAAGAGACCCAGTACTTC
TRBJ2-2	-	-	TRBV15	CATSPKGGLRTGELFF	TGTGCCACCAGCCCAAAGGGGGGCCTACGAACCGGGGAGCTGTTTTTT
TRBJ1-5	-	few	TRBV6-5	CASSPSVNQPQHF	TGTGCCAGCAGTCCCTCGGTCAATCAGCCCCAGCATTTT
TRBJ2-1	TRBD2	once	TRBV18	CASSPGTSSEQFF	TGTGCCAGCTCACCCGGGACTAGCAGTGAGCAGTTCTTC
TRBJ1-1	-	-	TRBV5-6	CASSFGSWDTEAFF	TGTGCCAGCAGCTTTGGCAGTTGGGACACTGAAGCTTTCTTT
TRBJ2-5	TRBD1	-	TRBV7-9	CASRHTDRGKETQYF	TGTGCCAGCAGGCACACAGACAGGGGTAAAGAGACCCAGTACTTC
TRBJ1-2	-	-	TRBV7-2	CASSPRNHGYTF	TGTGCCAGCAGCCCCCGGAACCATGGCTACACCTTC
TRBJ2-7	-	-	TRBV7-6	CASSPIRDEQYF	TGTGCCAGCAGCCCCATCCGGGACGAGCAGTACTTC